A selection of T cell receptor beta chains follows, all from one sample in a study of blood T cell repertoires in COVID-19. Clones were read by immunoSEQ multiplex PCR, and TCRdb kept only the in-frame ones, dropping some. Seen here are 280,000 or so clones, approximately 85% observed once, and the top ten hold over 2%. The sample comprised PBMCs or T cells enriched from blood (not recorded which). The receptors stem from a man younger than 40 who had recovered from COVID-19. Both conserved end residues are part of each CDR3. The order of the fields is V gene, D gene, J gene, clone size, CDR3 DNA, CDR3 protein. The D gene is left open where the match is weak. For some rows the clone size is stated as once, few or many, or as a class when expanded; others skip it.

TRBV4-1,.,TRBJ2-2,once,TGCGCCAGCAGCCAAGATCGGAGTTACACCGGGGAGCTGTTTTTT,CASSQDRSYTGELFF
TRBV27,.,TRBJ1-2,.,TGTGCCAGCAGTTCAAGCCTCTATGGCTACACCTTC,CASSSSLYGYTF
TRBV25-1,.,TRBJ2-1,.,TGTGCCAGCAGTGAATCTTCGTGGGGGCGCATGAATGAGCAGTTCTTC,CASSESSWGRMNEQFF
TRBV7-8,TRBD1,TRBJ1-5,.,TGTGCCAGCAGCTTTAGCAGGGGGCTGAACAATCAGCCCCAGCATTTT,CASSFSRGLNNQPQHF
TRBV30,TRBD2,TRBJ2-3,.,TGTGCCTGGGGGACTAGCGCAGATACGCAGTATTTT,CAWGTSADTQYF
TRBV30,.,TRBJ1-1,once,TGTGCCTGGAGTGTTATGGGAGCGGGGAACACTGAAGCTTTCTTT,CAWSVMGAGNTEAFF
TRBV5-1,TRBD1,TRBJ1-6,.,TGCGCCAGCAGCTCGCGCACCGGGACAGGGGATTCACCCCTCCACTTT,CASSSRTGTGDSPLHF
TRBV3-1/TRBV3-2,.,TRBJ1-1,few,TGTGCCAGCAGCCGTCAGGGGAACACTGAAGCTTTCTTT,CASSRQGNTEAFF
TRBV10-1,TRBD1,TRBJ2-7,.,TGCGCCAGCAGTGTCAGGGGGTTTGCCGAGCAGTACTTC,CASSVRGFAEQYF
TRBV12-3/TRBV12-4,.,TRBJ1-2,few,TGTGCCAGCAGTTTAGACATTAACTATGGCTACACCTTC,CASSLDINYGYTF
TRBV18,.,TRBJ1-5,.,TGTGCCATCGGAACCGGGGATAGCAATCAGCCCCAGCATTTT,CAIGTGDSNQPQHF
TRBV1,.,TRBJ2-2,.,TGCACCAGCAGCCAAGATGCGGCTAGCCTGAACACCGGGGAGCTGTTTTTT,CTSSQDAASLNTGELFF
TRBV7-2,TRBD1,TRBJ2-1,.,TGTGCCAGCAGCTCCGACAGGGGGTCCTACAATGAGCAGTTCTTC,CASSSDRGSYNEQFF
TRBV11-2,TRBD2,TRBJ2-3,.,TGTGCCAGCAGCTCAATCCCGGGACTAGTAACAGATACGCAGTATTTT,CASSSIPGLVTDTQYF
TRBV5-6,.,TRBJ1-2,.,TGTGCCAGCAGCACCAACCAGGTTTATGGCTACACCTTC,CASSTNQVYGYTF
TRBV19,.,TRBJ1-6,.,TGTGCCAGTAGTATGGTACAGGCACCCCTCCACTTT,CASSMVQAPLHF
TRBV6-1,.,TRBJ2-2,.,TGTGCCAGCAGTGAAATGGTAGCCGGCGGGGAGCTGTTTTTT,CASSEMVAGGELFF
TRBV5-1,.,TRBJ2-1,.,TGCGCCAGCAGCTTGGTCCGGAGGGGGGGCTATGAGGAGGATGAGCAGTTCTTC,CASSLVRRGGYEEDEQFF
TRBV18,TRBD2,TRBJ2-7,.,TGTGCCAGCTCATCCTCGTTTGGGCGGGGGGCCTCTACCCCCTACGAGCAGTACTTC,CASSSSFGRGASTPYEQYF
TRBV6-5,TRBD2,TRBJ2-1,.,TGTGCCAGCAGTTCCCCTAGCGGGGGGGCCAATGAGCAGTTCTTC,CASSSPSGGANEQFF
TRBV11-2,.,TRBJ1-2,.,TGTGCCAGCAGCTTGCCAAGGGGCCCAGGCACCTTC,CASSLPRGPGTF
TRBV11-3,.,TRBJ2-3,.,TGTGCCAGCAGCCCAGGACTCACAGATACGCAGTATTTT,CASSPGLTDTQYF
TRBV2,.,TRBJ1-2,.,TGTGCCAGCACCTCTGATGGCAGGGCGCATGGCTACACCTTC,CASTSDGRAHGYTF
TRBV30,TRBD1,TRBJ1-3,.,TGTGCCTGGAGTGCAACTCCTAATTTGGGGACAGGGGTTGATATTCGAAACACCATATATTTT,CAWSATPNLGTGVDIRNTIYF
TRBV4-3,.,TRBJ1-5,.,TGCGCCAGCAGCCAAGATCCTTCCGGTAGCAATCAGCCCCAGCATTTT,CASSQDPSGSNQPQHF
TRBV25-1,.,TRBJ1-2,.,TGTGCCAGCAGTGATCGCACAGGGTCTCCCATCTATGGCTACACCTTC,CASSDRTGSPIYGYTF
TRBV3-1/TRBV3-2,.,TRBJ1-5,.,TGTGCCAGCAGCCAAGAGGTAGGCAATCAGCCCCAGCATTTT,CASSQEVGNQPQHF
TRBV4-3,TRBD1,TRBJ1-6,.,TGCGCCAGCAGCCAGAGGACAGGGGGATCACCCCTCCACTTT,CASSQRTGGSPLHF
TRBV6-5,.,TRBJ2-7,few,TGTGCCACCTCAAGGCCGGGTACATCTTCCTACGGGCAGTACTTC,CATSRPGTSSYGQYF
TRBV7-2,.,TRBJ1-5,.,TGTGCCAGCAGCCGGATTGGGGGGGGTTTTAATCAGCCCCAGCATTTT,CASSRIGGGFNQPQHF
TRBV4-3,.,TRBJ2-1,.,TGCGCCAGCAGCCGCAGGACAGCCTACAATGAGCAGTTCTTC,CASSRRTAYNEQFF
TRBV27,TRBD1,TRBJ1-6,.,TGTGCCAGCAGTTTACGGGACAGAATCCTGAGCTCCTATAATTCACCCCTCCACTTT,CASSLRDRILSSYNSPLHF
TRBV30,.,TRBJ1-5,.,TGTGCCTGGAACGAGAACAATCAGCCCCAGCATTTT,CAWNENNQPQHF
TRBV19,.,TRBJ1-5,.,TGTGCCAGTAGTAGGTATGAGGGAATCGTAAATCAGCCCCAGCATTTT,CASSRYEGIVNQPQHF
TRBV6-2/TRBV6-3,.,TRBJ1-1,.,TGTGCCAGCAGTTACTCGATCGGGCAGGGTAACGCTGGCACTGAAGCTTTCTTT,CASSYSIGQGNAGTEAFF
TRBV7-9,.,TRBJ1-2,.,TGTGCCAGCAACGCGGATGGCTACACCTTC,CASNADGYTF
TRBV9,TRBD2,TRBJ2-7,.,TGTGCCAGCAGCTCCCGACCGGGAGGGGAGCAGTACTTC,CASSSRPGGEQYF
TRBV18,.,TRBJ1-1,.,TGTGCCAGCTCACCAGTTGTGACCGCCACTGACGGCCGGGGTAAGGCTTTCTTT,CASSPVVTATDGRGKAFF
TRBV3-1/TRBV3-2,TRBD2,TRBJ2-1,.,TGTGCCAGCAGCCAAGTCTTGACCGGGACTACACGCAATGAGCAGTTCTTC,CASSQVLTGTTRNEQFF
TRBV29-1,.,TRBJ1-1,.,TGCAGCGTTGTACGGGAAGCGTGGGTTCAGAACACTGAAGCTTTCTTT,CSVVREAWVQNTEAFF
TRBV5-1,TRBD1,TRBJ2-2,once,TGCGCCAGCAGCTTGGGGTGGGGACAGCCTAACACCGGGGAGCTGTTTTTT,CASSLGWGQPNTGELFF
TRBV5-1,TRBD1,TRBJ2-5,.,TGCGCCAGCGGAAAGACAGGGGGCGCGGAGACCCAGTACTTC,CASGKTGGAETQYF
TRBV15,TRBD2,TRBJ2-2,.,TGTGCCACCAGCAGAGATAACGGGGGGGTGGCCGGGGAGCTGTTTTTT,CATSRDNGGVAGELFF
TRBV5-1,.,TRBJ1-3,.,TGCGCCAGCAGCTTGATCCCCGTGGGCGTTGGGGGAAACACCATATATTTT,CASSLIPVGVGGNTIYF
TRBV5-1,.,TRBJ1-6,.,TGCGCCAGCAGCTTGGAGGGGCCCTATAATTCACCCCTCCACTTT,CASSLEGPYNSPLHF